This T cell receptor beta chain is drawn from a study of response to subunit inactivated influenza vaccine. Study-wide results and caveats: Each seasonal flu vaccination may recruit only limited new T cells, authors suggested.

Remarks on this clonotype: Its antigen is as yet unknown.

Trimming took 8 bases from V and 5 from J; bases not matched to a gene: 8. The CDR3 sequence is 13 residues long. The germline gives CDR1 WSHSY, CDR2 SAAADI. TCRdb re-called the RT-PCR reads through MiXCR, storing one row per CDR3 protein. The sample contains fewer than 250,000 distinct CDR3 sequences, 13% to 15% of which appear only once. The chain combines TRBV10-2 with TRBJ2-5; 7 bases fit TRBD2. The receptor comes from a man aged 50 or older who received an inactivated influenza vaccine. This sample comprised CD8+ T cells sorted from PBMCs, obtained 5 days after vaccination. The CDR3 nucleotides read TGCGCCAGCGTAGCCGGGGAGGGGGAGACCCAGTACTTC. Protein: CASVAGEGETQYF.